This entry lists 27 T cell receptor beta chains sequenced from one sample in a study of long-term antiretroviral therapy in people with HIV. An immunoSEQ assay, version v3.0, was performed at survey level. Measured with immunoSEQ multiplex PCR; TCRdb has only the in-frame clones, and not every one. The sample lists around 28,000 clones, around four fifths occurring once. This sample comprised unsorted PBMCs, obtained 2.7 to 2.9 years after starting antiretroviral therapy. These receptors were obtained from a man aged 25 to 40 with HIV.

This clone came up a few times. This chain connects TRBV14 to TRBJ1-2, with D maybe TRBD1 (6 bases). The CDR3 runs to 14 residues. Trimming took 4 bases from V and 3 from J, leaving 12 bases between them. The V gene's germline CDR1 is SGHDN and CDR2 FVKESK. The CDR3 DNA is TGTGCCAGCAGCCCCCAAGGGGGATACTATGGCTACACCTTC. Its translation: CASSPQGGYYGYTF.

The rearrangement joins TRBV18 to TRBJ2-2, with D possibly TRBD1 on 5 matching bases. The CDR3 covers 15 residues. V shed 5 bases and J shed 0 bases, with 10 bases lying between them. Germline V gene data show CDR1 as KGHSH and CDR2 as LQKENI. The CDR3 DNA reads TGTGCCAGCTCAGCTGGACAACCGAACACCGGGGAGCTGTTTTTT. This sequence encodes CASSAGQPNTGELFF.

This rearrangement joins TRBV19 to TRBJ2-1; no firm D call. This CDR3 has 11 residues. The V gene lost 9 bases and the J gene lost 4 bases, with 7 bases spanning the gap. Looked up from germline, CDR1 is LNHDA and CDR2 is SQIVND (reference sequence). The CDR3 nucleotides are TGTGCCAGCCGGATATACAATGAGCAGTTCTTC. It yields the protein CASRIYNEQFF.

This chain connects TRBV6-1 to TRBJ1-1, with D possibly TRBD1 on 6 matching bases. The CDR3 runs to 14 residues. Germline assignment: CDR1 MNHNS and CDR2 SASEGT. V gave up 7 bases and J gave up 0 bases, with 12 bases separating them. This CDR3 is CASKGDFMNTEAFF. The CDR3 nucleotides are TGTGCCAGCAAGGGGGATTTCATGAACACTGAAGCTTTCTTT.

The genes are TRBV14 and TRBJ2-5; the match to TRBD1 covers 8 bases. Germline CDR1 reads SGHDN; CDR2 reads FVKESK. The CDR3 spans 17 residues. The junction had 14 bases not matched to a gene; V was cut back by 3 bases and J by 5 bases. The CDR3 region is CASSHGQGARLRETQYF. In DNA, the CDR3 is TGTGCCAGCAGCCACGGTCAGGGGGCGCGTCTTCGGGAGACCCAGTACTTC.

J is TRBJ1-5 and V is TRBV15, with D possibly being TRBD1 (5 bases). Germline V CDR1 and CDR2: LNHNV, YYDKDF (reference sequence). The CDR3 contains 16 residues. V lost 1 base and J 2 bases, leaving 12 bases between the germline ends. CDR3 coding DNA: TGTGCCACCAGCAGAGTGGGGCAGGGCCGCAATCAGCCCCAGCATTTT. This encodes CATSRVGQGRNQPQHF.

This chain uses TRBV10-3 with TRBJ2-5, with 14 bases identical to TRBD2. The CDR3 is 14 residues long. Trimming at V came to 6 bases and at J to 3 bases, leaving 0 bases not matched to a gene. Germline V gene lookup returns CDR1 ENHRY and CDR2 SYGVKD. The chain's CDR3 is CAIRGLAGEETQYF. DNA of the CDR3: TGTGCCATCAGGGGACTAGCGGGGGAAGAGACCCAGTACTTC.

The chain is built from TRBV4-1 and TRBJ2-1; the match to TRBD2 covers 16 bases. The V segment lost 4 bases and the J segment 1 base; nucleotides outside the gene matches: 4. The CDR3 is 18 amino acids. Germline CDR1 reads MGHRA; CDR2 reads YSYEKL. DNA for the CDR3: TGCGCCAGCAGCCCGGGACTAGCGGGGGGGGTGTCCTACAATGAGCAGTTCTTC. Protein: CASSPGLAGGVSYNEQFF.

In the case of this clone: The same CDR3 is also encoded by other DNA sequences in this sample. The rearrangement joins TRBV5-1 to TRBJ1-2; possible D gene TRBD1, 6 bases. The CDR3 extends over 15 amino acids. CDR1 is SGHRS, CDR2 YFSETQ, per germline. The V end lost 0 bases, the J end lost 2 bases, and 11 bases lay between the germline ends. The CDR3 sequence: CASSLEAGANYGYTF. The CDR3, as DNA: TGCGCCAGCAGCTTGGAGGCAGGGGCGAACTATGGCTACACCTTC.

The chain joins TRBV7-2 to TRBJ2-5, with 11 nucleotides matching TRBD2. The CDR3 consists of 16 residues. Germline values: CDR1 SGHTA, CDR2 FQGNSA. V shed 5 bases, J shed 3 bases, and the junction held 8 bases outside the gene matches. This chain's CDR3 is CASSKALAGGEETQYF. The CDR3 DNA sequence: TGTGCCAGCAGCAAAGCCTTAGCGGGAGGGGAAGAGACCCAGTACTTC.

This clone has a handful of counts. The rearrangement links TRBV4-1 to TRBJ1-2, with 7 bases identical to TRBD1. This CDR3 has 15 residues. Germline V CDR1 and CDR2: MGHRA, YSYEKL. V trimming: 3 bases; J trimming: 2 bases; junction bases outside the gene matches: 6. CDR3 amino acids: CASSQEDRSNYGYTF. The CDR3 region has the DNA TGCGCCAGCAGCCAGGAGGACAGGAGCAACTATGGCTACACCTTC.

The DNA of the CDR3 is TGTGCCAGCAGTTCACCTAGCGGGAGAGGTGATGAGCAGTTCTTC. Amino acid sequence: CASSSPSGRGDEQFF. The chain recombines TRBV28 with TRBJ2-1; 10 bases line up with TRBD2. Germline V lookup: CDR1 MDHEN, CDR2 SYDVKM. The CDR3 covers 15 residues. J lost 8 bases, V lost 4 bases, and 8 bases had no gene match.

The chain links TRBV10-3 to TRBJ2-7; D is tentatively TRBD1 or TRBD2 (5 bases each). The V end was cut by 9 bases, the J end by 3 bases, with 15 bases between. CDR1 is ENHRY and CDR2 is SYGVKD in the germline V gene. The CDR3 spans 13 residues. Here the CDR3 DNA reads TGTGCCATTGCTCTCAGGGACCACTACGAGCAGTACTTC. This translates into CAIALRDHYEQYF.

This clone turned up a few times. The chain links TRBV5-5 to TRBJ1-2; 8 bases are a match to TRBD1. The CDR3 sequence is 15 residues long. Losses at the gene ends were 2 bases for V and 2 bases for J; bases not matched to a gene: 5. Germline V CDR1 and CDR2: SGHKS, YYEKEE (reference sequence). The CDR3 region is CASSFRGQGNYGYTF. DNA for the CDR3: TGTGCCAGCAGCTTCAGGGGGCAGGGCAACTATGGCTACACCTTC. Full variable domain (remainder filled in from reference TRBV5-5 and TRBJ1-2): DAGVTQSPTHLIKTRGQQVTLRCSPISGHKSVSWYQQVLGQGPQFIFQYYEKEERGRGNFPDRFSARQFPNYSSELNVNALLLGDSALYLCASSFRGQGNYGYTFGSGTRLTVV.

The rearrangement joins TRBV7-9 to TRBJ2-5; D possibly corresponds to TRBD1 (5 bases). Between the trimmed V and J ends, which lost 10 bases and 4 bases, there was a span of 7 bases. CDR1 and CDR2 (germline): SEHNR, FQNEAQ (reference sequence). This CDR3 has 10 amino acids. CDR3 DNA sequence: TGTGCCACCCAGGGAGAGACCCAGTACTTC. Translation: CATQGETQYF.

V is TRBV5-4 and J is TRBJ2-5; D unclear. The germline gives CDR1 SGHNT, CDR2 YYREEE (reference sequence). V shed 1 base and J shed 4 bases, with 8 bases lying between them. The CDR3 totals 13 residues. CDR3 in DNA: TGTGCCAGCAGCTTGAGGAAAGCAGAGACCCAGTACTTC. It specifies CASSLRKAETQYF.

The chain carries TRBV4-3 and TRBJ2-1, with D maybe TRBD2 (6 bases). Germline assignment: CDR1 LGHNA and CDR2 YSLEER. The V and J ends lost 2 bases and 2 bases respectively, with 13 bases between them. The CDR3 runs to 16 residues. In DNA, the CDR3 is TGCGCCAGCAGCCAATCGGGAGAGGGCACCTACAATGAGCAGTTCTTC. Translated, it gives CASSQSGEGTYNEQFF.

The chain links TRBV7-9 to TRBJ1-2; 8 bases align to TRBD1. This CDR3 comprises 16 residues. The V gene's germline CDR1 is SEHNR and CDR2 FQNEAQ (reference sequence). V shed 5 bases, J shed 4 bases, and the junction held 12 bases outside the gene matches. This CDR3 is CASSPGPGTGIYGYTF. The DNA for the CDR3 is TGTGCCAGCAGCCCCGGTCCCGGGACAGGAATCTATGGCTACACCTTC. Supplemented by reference TRBV7-9 and TRBJ1-2, the full variable domain reads DTGVSQNPRHKITKRGQNVTFRCDPISEHNRLYWYRQTLGQGPEFLTYFQNEAQLEKSRLLSDRFSAERPKGSFSTLEIQRTEQGDSAMYLCASSPGPGTGIYGYTFGSGTRLTVV.

The rearrangement uses TRBV19 and TRBJ2-3; weak D call: TRBD2 (6 bases). CDR1 and CDR2 (germline): LNHDA, SQIVND (reference sequence). With 2 bases removed from V and 0 bases from J, the gap between germline ends came to 9 bases. The CDR3 consists of 15 residues. CDR3 loop: CASSISGSSTDTQYF. CDR3 nucleotides: TGTGCCAGTAGTATAAGCGGGTCTAGCACAGATACGCAGTATTTT.

The V call is TRBV7-2, the J call TRBJ1-1; TRBD1 might be the D (5 bases). Germline CDR1 SGHTA, CDR2 FQGNSA. The V end lost 1 base, the J end lost 6 bases, and 21 bases lay between the germline ends. The CDR3 runs 17 residues. The CDR3 sequence is CASSLGFLGQGLAEAFF. CDR3 DNA sequence: TGTGCCAGCAGCTTAGGTTTTTTAGGGCAGGGACTCGCTGAAGCTTTCTTT.

This chain uses TRBV9 with TRBJ2-2, with D perhaps TRBD2 (6 bases). Between the trimmed V and J ends, which lost 0 bases and 5 bases, there was a span of 17 bases. The CDR3 sequence is 17 residues long. Germline V gene lookup returns CDR1 SGDLS and CDR2 YYNGEE. The CDR3 region is CASSVEAGRWGTGELFF. The DNA of the CDR3 is TGTGCCAGCAGCGTAGAAGCAGGGAGGTGGGGGACCGGGGAGCTGTTTTTT.

In this sample, this clone turned up once. The chain combines TRBV5-1 with TRBJ2-1, with 8 bases matching TRBD2. This CDR3 contains 15 residues. The germline gives CDR1 SGHRS, CDR2 YFSETQ. V was pared by 0 bases and J by 10 bases, with 9 bases of the junction left unmatched. The CDR3 DNA reads as TGCGCCAGCAGCTTGGAGCGGGGGCGATCTGACGAGCAGTTCTTC. This translates into CASSLERGRSDEQFF.

The CDR3 DNA reads TGTGCCAGCAGCTCGCAGCAAGAGACCCAGTACTTC. It is translated as CASSSQQETQYF. The V and J genes are TRBV7-2 and TRBJ2-5; D ambiguous. V shed 4 bases and J shed 2 bases, with 5 bases lying between them. Per germline, CDR1 SGHTA and CDR2 FQGNSA. The CDR3 runs 12 residues.

The J gene is TRBJ1-6, the V gene TRBV28, with 9 bases matching TRBD1. The germline CDR1 and CDR2 sequences are MDHEN and SYDVKM. The CDR3 contains 16 residues. Trimming took 6 bases from V and 5 from J; bases not matched to a gene: 8. The CDR3: CASSWFRDRDNSPLHF. CDR3 DNA: TGTGCCAGCAGCTGGTTCCGGGACAGGGATAATTCACCCCTCCACTTT.

This chain uses TRBV2 with TRBJ1-4; perhaps TRBD1 as D (6 bases). The CDR3 has 15 residues. The V gene's germline CDR1 is SNHLY and CDR2 FYNNEI. V lost 4 bases and J lost 5, with 14 bases in between. The CDR3 reads CASSGRQVANEKLFF. For the CDR3, the DNA is TGTGCCAGCAGTGGGCGACAGGTTGCGAATGAAAAACTGTTTTTT.

The V gene is TRBV30, the J gene TRBJ2-3; 13 bases agree with TRBD2. The CDR3 loop spans 18 amino acids. Germline CDR1 and CDR2: GTSNPN and SVGIG (reference sequence). V lost 1 base, J lost 2 bases, and 9 bases stayed unmatched. The CDR3 nucleotides read TGTGCCTGGAGTGACCTATTGACTAGCGGGGGGCCCACAGATACGCAGTATTTT. As protein: CAWSDLLTSGGPTDTQYF.

This chain joins TRBV2 and TRBJ1-1; 7 nucleotides line up with TRBD1. Germline V gives CDR1 SNHLY, CDR2 FYNNEI. The CDR3 is 13 amino acids. Losses at the gene ends were 0 bases for V and 10 bases for J; bases not matched to a gene: 5. The CDR3, as DNA: TGTGCCAGCAGTGAAGCGCAGGGGGTATCAGCTTTCTTT. Encoded protein: CASSEAQGVSAFF.